This T cell receptor beta chain was captured in a study of T-cell reconstitution after alpha-beta-depleted transplantation in children. Study-level results: As was reported, about two months after transplant, alpha-beta T cells came from several hundred expanded graft clones. Most T-cell counts and diversity one year after the transplant came from T cells that were newly produced.

Comments on this clonotype: The antigen is not known.

Unique molecular identifiers were incorporated when the TCRbeta library was constructed. Each CDR3 protein is one row after TCRdb ran MiXCR on the PCR reads. The table shows roughly 100,000 distinct CDR3 sequences, with 7% to 8% occurring only once. Trimming took 4 bases from V and 3 from J, leaving 18 bases between them. Germline assignment: CDR1 DFQATT and CDR2 SNEGSKA (reference sequence). The CDR3 extends over 15 amino acids. The input for sequencing was PBMCs, taken before TCRalphabeta/CD19-depleted stem cell transplant. The V gene is TRBV20-1, the J gene TRBJ1-1; perhaps TRBD1 as D (5 bases). This TCR came from a boy aged 2 to 10 with acute lymphoblastic leukemia, due to receive a stem cell transplant. The CDR3 region has the DNA TGCAGTGCTAACGGGGTAAGGGGAGAGGACACTGAAGCTTTCTTT. This translates into CSANGVRGEDTEAFF.